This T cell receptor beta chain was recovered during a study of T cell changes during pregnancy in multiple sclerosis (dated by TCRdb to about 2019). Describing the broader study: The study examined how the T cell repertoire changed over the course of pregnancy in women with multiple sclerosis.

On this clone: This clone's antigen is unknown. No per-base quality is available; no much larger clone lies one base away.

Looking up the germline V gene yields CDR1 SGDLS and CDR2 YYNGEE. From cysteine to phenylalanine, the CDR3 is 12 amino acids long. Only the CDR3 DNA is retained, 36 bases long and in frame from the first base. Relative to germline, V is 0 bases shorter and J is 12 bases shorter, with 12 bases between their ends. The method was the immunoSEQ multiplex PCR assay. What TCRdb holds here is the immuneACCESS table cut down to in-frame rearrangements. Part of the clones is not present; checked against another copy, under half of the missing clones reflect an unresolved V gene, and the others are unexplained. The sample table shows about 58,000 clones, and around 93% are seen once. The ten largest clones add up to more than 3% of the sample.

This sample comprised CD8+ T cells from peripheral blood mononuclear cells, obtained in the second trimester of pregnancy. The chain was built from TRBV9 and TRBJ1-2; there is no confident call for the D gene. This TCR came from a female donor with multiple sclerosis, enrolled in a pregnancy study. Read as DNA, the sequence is TGTGCCAGCAGCGTAGATAGTCAGGTCCACACCTTC. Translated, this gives CASSVDSQVHTF.